This note documents a single TCR beta chain sequence. Its antigen is as yet unknown. This entry comes from a study of cytomegalovirus exposure and HLA in healthy donors. The J segment lost 0 bases and the V segment lost 4 bases, leaving 6 bases of the junction unmatched. Germline assignment: CDR1 SGHNT and CDR2 YENEEA. CDR3 size: 17 residues. Study-wide points: In vitro experiments confirmed that a few CMV-associated chains were specific for CMV antigens.

TCRdb's table, derived via immunoSEQ multiplex PCR, lists solely in-frame clones and lacks some. Among 200,000 or so clones, around 84% were seen once, and the ten largest hold more than 6.5%. The sample taken for sequencing was PBMCs. The chain joins TRBV11-3 to TRBJ2-1; 10 nucleotides line up with TRBD2. The source is a man aged 18-30 years in good health and CMV-seropositive. The CDR3 spells CASSSGLAASSYNEQFF. DNA of the CDR3: TGTGCCAGCAGCTCAGGACTAGCGGCGAGCTCCTACAATGAGCAGTTCTTC.